These 6 T cell receptor beta chains came from one sample sequenced in a study of blood T cell repertoires in COVID-19. Libraries were prepared by immunoSEQ multiplex PCR; TCRdb keeps only in-frame clonotypes and omits some of them. The sample contains about 76,000 clones, roughly 85% of which appear only once. Sequencing was done on a sample of peripheral blood. The receptors were gathered from a man aged 50 to 59 with COVID-19, enrolled during active disease.

This clone has just one count. The CDR3 protein is CASSQDRAGGNQPQHF. CDR3 nucleotide sequence: TGTGCCAGCAGCCAAGATAGGGCAGGGGGCAATCAGCCCCAGCATTTT. The chain joins TRBV3-1 (or the pseudogene TRBV3-2) to TRBJ1-5; D is possibly TRBD1 (6 bases). Trimming cost V 0 bases and J 2 bases, with 11 bases left between them. The CDR3 totals 16 residues. Germline V gene data show CDR1 as LGHDT and CDR2 as YNNKEL (reference sequence).

This clone was seen a single time. The genes are TRBV6-1 and TRBJ2-2; tentatively, D is TRBD2 (5 bases). Trimming pared 1 base from V and 7 bases from J, leaving 10 bases between. The germline CDR1 and CDR2 sequences are MNHNS and SASEGT. This CDR3 has 14 residues. CDR3 residues: CASSEGGYGGELFF. The CDR3 DNA follows: TGTGCCAGCAGTGAAGGCGGGTACGGCGGGGAGCTGTTTTTT.

The rearrangement links TRBV28 to TRBJ2-3, with a weak D call TRBD2 (5 bases). From germline, CDR1 is MDHEN and CDR2 SYDVKM. CDR3 size: 17 residues. With 6 bases removed from V and 3 bases from J, the gap between germline ends came to 22 bases. The CDR3, as DNA: TGTGCCAGCAGCCGCTGGGCGGGCCCAGGCCAGACAGATACGCAGTATTTT. Translating it yields CASSRWAGPGQTDTQYF.

The V and J genes are TRBV28 and TRBJ2-3; D perhaps matches TRBD2 (6 bases). With 8 bases removed from V and 1 base from J, the gap between germline ends came to 19 bases. There are 16 residues in the CDR3. Germline V gene lookup returns CDR1 MDHEN and CDR2 SYDVKM. The CDR3 region has the DNA TGTGCCAGCGGGCAGGGACGGGAGTGGGGCACAGATACGCAGTATTTT. It specifies CASGQGREWGTDTQYF.

The genes are TRBV5-1 and TRBJ2-5; the match to TRBD2 covers 16 bases. This CDR3 is 18 amino acids long. V shed 4 bases, J shed 5 bases, and the junction held 11 bases outside the gene matches. The germline V gene has CDR1 SGHRS and CDR2 YFSETQ. This CDR3 reads CASSSTGLAGGPGETQYF. CDR3 DNA: TGCGCCAGCAGCAGTACGGGACTAGCGGGAGGGCCCGGCGAGACCCAGTACTTC.

V is TRBV19 and J is TRBJ1-5; 8 positions match TRBD1. V lost 6 bases and J lost 4; bases outside the gene matches: 2. The V gene's germline CDR1 is LNHDA and CDR2 SQIVND (reference sequence). This CDR3 is 13 amino acids long. The CDR3 region has the DNA TGTGCCAGTAGCCGACAGGGGAATCAGCCCCAGCATTTT. Translation: CASSRQGNQPQHF.